These 17 T cell receptor beta chains were all obtained from the same sample, sequenced in a study of blood T cell repertoires in COVID-19. Only in-frame clones appear in the TCRdb table, and some are missing; sequencing was by immunoSEQ multiplex PCR. The sample records approximately 160,000 clones, roughly nine tenths being singletons. Input material: peripheral blood. Every receptor here comes from a man in his fifties or sixties with acute or convalescent COVID-19.

This clone has a single count. This chain joins TRBV19 and TRBJ2-1; 7 nucleotides agree with TRBD1. Germline CDR1 LNHDA, CDR2 SQIVND (reference sequence). The CDR3 runs to 14 residues. Trimming took 5 bases from V and 3 from J; bases not matched to a gene: 4. In nucleotides, the CDR3 is TGTGCCAGTAGTGCCGGGACAGACTACAATGAGCAGTTCTTC. Protein: CASSAGTDYNEQFF.

This chain uses TRBV15 with TRBJ1-2; D gene uncertain. V lost 0 bases to trimming and J lost 5 bases, with 13 bases between them. The CDR3 is made up of 15 amino acids. Germline V gene data show CDR1 as LNHNV and CDR2 as YYDKDF (reference sequence). CDR3 in amino acids: CATSRDLWAPYGYTF. The CDR3 DNA sequence: TGTGCCACCAGCAGAGATCTCTGGGCACCTTATGGCTACACCTTC.

The chain uses TRBV6-5 and TRBJ2-1; D is uncertain. CDR1 is MNHEY and CDR2 is SVGAGI in the germline V gene. Deletions cut 0 bases from V and 8 bases from J, with 11 bases between. The CDR3 covers 14 residues. The CDR3 spells CASSYSTSADEQFF. CDR3 DNA sequence: TGTGCCAGCAGTTACTCGACCAGCGCGGATGAGCAGTTCTTC.

V is TRBV5-1 and J is TRBJ2-7, with D maybe TRBD1 (6 bases). Germline V CDR1 and CDR2: SGHRS, YFSETQ. The CDR3 sequence is 14 residues long. Trimming stripped 4 bases from V and 4 bases from J, with 15 bases between. CDR3 sequence: CASSLGDNPYEQYF. DNA for the CDR3: TGCGCCAGCAGCCTGGGGGACAATCCTTACGAGCAGTACTTC.

V is TRBV7-9 and J is TRBJ2-7; D might be TRBD1 (6 bases). Germline CDR1 and CDR2: SEHNR and FQNEAQ (reference sequence). This CDR3 is built from 13 residues. Deletions cut 5 bases from V and 7 bases from J, with 15 bases between. The CDR3 coding sequence is TGTGCCAGCAGCCCTGTAGGGGGTTTGGAGCAGTACGTC. It encodes CASSPVGGLEQYV.

J is TRBJ1-5 and V is TRBV19, with D unresolved. CDR3 length: 14 amino acids. Germline V lookup: CDR1 LNHDA, CDR2 SQIVND (reference sequence). Deletions cut 2 bases from V and 5 bases from J, with 10 bases between. CDR3 DNA: TGTGCCAGTAGTATATTTGGCACCGATCAGCCCCAGCATTTT. Its translation is CASSIFGTDQPQHF.

There are a few counts of this clone. The sample holds other DNA sequences that translate to the same CDR3. This chain links TRBV20-1 with TRBJ2-7; weak D call: TRBD2 (5 bases). Germline CDR1 is DFQATT and CDR2 is SNEGSKA (reference sequence). The CDR3 spans 11 residues. Trimming left V 3 bases short and J 6 bases short, with 9 bases between. The CDR3 loop is CSASSGFEQYV. The CDR3 DNA sequence: TGCAGTGCTAGTTCGGGGTTCGAGCAGTACGTC.

This clone has only a few counts. The gene calls are TRBV28 and TRBJ1-2, with a tentative D call TRBD1 (6 bases). CDR3 size: 14 residues. Per the germline V gene, CDR1 is MDHEN and CDR2 is SYDVKM. V shed 3 bases and J shed 5 bases, with 13 bases lying between them. CDR3 DNA: TGTGCCAGCAGTTTCCCCGGGGGGCCATATGGCTACACCTTC. This codes for CASSFPGGPYGYTF.

CDR3 DNA: TGTGCCAGCAGCGCGGGACAGATTGACACCGGGGAGCTGTTTTTT. Translated: CASSAGQIDTGELFF. The rearrangement joins TRBV9 to TRBJ2-2; 7 nucleotides line up with TRBD1. This CDR3 comprises 15 residues. The V segment lost 3 bases and the J segment 3 bases; nucleotides outside the gene matches: 5. Per germline, CDR1 SGDLS and CDR2 YYNGEE.

This chain's CDR3 is CASSIGSYNEQFF. In DNA, the CDR3 is TGTGCCAGTAGTATCGGCTCCTACAATGAGCAGTTCTTC. The chain couples TRBV19 to TRBJ2-1; D gene uncertain. The CDR3 consists of 13 residues. V lost 3 bases to trimming and J lost 0 bases, with 3 bases between them. Germline-derived CDR1 and CDR2 are LNHDA and SQIVND (reference sequence).

V usage is TRBV2 and J usage is TRBJ1-6, with TRBD1 identical over 8 bases. V trimming: 6 bases; J trimming: 10 bases; junction bases outside the gene matches: 8. Germline CDR1 reads SNHLY; CDR2 reads FYNNEI. There are 14 residues in the CDR3. The CDR3: CASRPGGRGSPLHF. For the CDR3, the DNA is TGTGCCAGCAGACCAGGGGGCCGCGGGTCACCCCTCCACTTT.

The rearrangement joins TRBV28 to TRBJ2-1; a weak D match, TRBD2 (7 bases). V lost 6 bases and J lost 5, with 17 bases in between. CDR1 MDHEN and CDR2 SYDVKM come from the germline V gene. CDR3 length equals 15 residues. For the CDR3, the DNA is TGTGCCAGCAGCGAGGGGGGGATCAACCACAATGAGCAGTTCTTC. Its translation is CASSEGGINHNEQFF.

The chain couples TRBV30 to TRBJ1-1; D is unclear. Germline V gene data show CDR1 as GTSNPN and CDR2 as SVGIG (reference sequence). Trimming cost V 0 bases and J 0 bases, with 8 bases left between them. The CDR3 consists of 14 residues. CDR3 sequence: CAWSVTGLNTEAFF. The CDR3 region has the DNA TGTGCCTGGAGTGTGACGGGGTTGAACACTGAAGCTTTCTTT.

This clone was seen more than once but under ten times. V is TRBV28 and J is TRBJ1-4; tentatively, D is TRBD1 (6 bases). The ends were cut back, 4 bases at V and 6 bases at J, with 12 bases in the middle. Germline V gene lookup returns CDR1 MDHEN and CDR2 SYDVKM. The CDR3 sequence is 14 residues long. CDR3 amino acids: CASSSSGVDEKLFF. As DNA, the CDR3 is TGTGCCAGCAGTTCGTCAGGGGTCGATGAAAAACTGTTTTTT.

The rearrangement joins TRBV6-6 to TRBJ2-3; 8 positions match TRBD1. There are 14 residues in the CDR3. Germline V gives CDR1 MNHNY, CDR2 SVGAGI (reference sequence). V dropped 0 bases and J dropped 5; count of bases not matched to a gene: 1. CDR3 residues: CASSYSGQGDTQYF. Here the CDR3 DNA reads TGTGCCAGCAGTTACTCCGGACAGGGAGATACGCAGTATTTT.

The DNA of the CDR3 is TGTGCCAGTAGTATGGCTAGCACAGATACGCAGTATTTT. Amino acids: CASSMASTDTQYF. The genes are TRBV19 and TRBJ2-3, with D unclear. Trimming removed 3 bases at V and 0 bases at J, with 4 bases between. CDR3 length: 13 residues. Germline V gene sequence: CDR1 LNHDA, CDR2 SQIVND (reference sequence).

V usage is TRBV7-6 and J usage is TRBJ2-3, with D tentatively TRBD2 (7 bases). V gave up 6 bases and J gave up 2 bases, with 21 bases separating them. CDR1 is SGHVS and CDR2 is FNYEAQ in the germline V gene. The CDR3 is 17 amino acids. The CDR3 nucleotides read TGTGCCAGCAGTCCCCGCAGCGGGGCGGGGGCCACAGATACGCAGTATTTT. It codes for CASSPRSGAGATDTQYF.